The sequence of this TCR beta chain was determined in a study of response to subunit inactivated influenza vaccine. TCRdb reprocessed the RT-PCR reads via MiXCR and lists one record per CDR3 protein. Of more than 500,000 distinct CDR3 sequences in the sample, about 11% were seen once. This clonotype was picked up a small number of times. Germline CDR1 is MNHEY and CDR2 is SMNVEV (reference sequence). The CDR3 contains 15 residues. V was cut by 0 bases and J by 2 bases, with 10 bases left in between. These data were also filed under a second study, of T cells expressing NK-cell markers. Per that study: For TCR beta, cDNA was produced by 5'RACE template switching with UMIs.

The material sequenced was PBMCs from blood, taken on the day of vaccination. The J gene is TRBJ1-1, the V gene TRBV27; D gene ambiguous. The TCR comes from a man between 50 and 59 years old who received an inactivated influenza vaccine. For the CDR3, the DNA is TGTGCCAGCAGTTTATCCCCTTGGGGTAACACTGAAGCTTTCTTT. Protein product: CASSLSPWGNTEAFF.